Described below is a single T cell receptor (beta chain) sequence and its context. Its target is not known. The memory fraction was CD4+CD45RO+CD25- cells. V lost 1 base to trimming and J lost 10 bases, with 17 bases between them. Germline CDR1 reads SGDLS; CDR2 reads YYNGEE. This CDR3 is built from 14 residues. Constant-region reverse primers amplified full-length variable regions, followed by semi-nested Nested Universal Primer A PCR. TCRdb analysed the 5' RACE reads with MiXCR anew, one entry per CDR3 protein. The sample holds around 57,000 distinct CDR3 sequences, roughly 28% seen once. Study-wide findings and caveats: Larger-cohort validation covered only one TCR beta V-J rearrangement. Greatest tumor Treg TCR overlap was with tumor naive CD4+ cells.

The sample was tumor-infiltrating memory CD4+ T cells sorted from the breast tumor. The subset: memory CD4+ T cells, CD4+CD45RO+CD25-. The receptor was derived from a female donor with breast cancer. The rearrangement joins TRBV9 to TRBJ1-2; D is uncertain. The CDR3 region is CASSVSDLSPAYTF. CDR3 nucleotide sequence: TGTGCCAGCAGCGTATCGGACCTTTCGCCGGCCTACACCTTC.